Detailed here is one T cell receptor (beta chain). The data originate from a study of CD8 T cells in Susac syndrome. Random hexamers served to reverse transcribe roughly 0.5 to 1 ug RNA. Amplification of the TCR beta CDR3 was carried out by immunoSEQ multiplex PCR, which spanned a total of 54 Vbeta and 13 Jbeta segments. Each CDR3 protein gets one entry after TCRdb re-called the immunoSEQ multiplex PCR reads with MiXCR. The table has a few hundred thousand distinct CDR3 sequences, about 95% seen once. Trimming at V came to 2 bases and at J to 0 bases, leaving 4 bases not matched to a gene. CDR3 size: 15 residues. Sequencing targeted TCR beta in blood CD8+ and CD4+ T cells. The multiple sclerosis controls, all treatment-naive patients, had relapsing-remitting disease that was stable or active.

J is TRBJ2-7 and V is TRBV23-1; 7 bases fit TRBD1. TRBV23-1 carries the ORF label, with uncertain function. This TCR came from a human donor with multiple sclerosis. Material for sequencing was CD4+ T cells from PBMCs. The CDR3 DNA follows: TGCGCCAGCAGTCAAACCGGGACAGACTCCTACGAGCAGTACTTC. Protein: CASSQTGTDSYEQYF.